This T cell receptor (beta chain) was recovered during a study of control samples from healthy donors and cancer patients. Germline V gene sequence: CDR1 SGHDN, CDR2 FVKESK. Trimming took off 0 bases at V and 5 bases at J, with 24 bases between the two ends. CDR3 length: 19 amino acids. The method was immunoSEQ multiplex PCR; TCRdb's version includes in-frame clones alone and lacks a portion of them. The table records 100,000 to 150,000 clones, 75% to 95% of them present only once. The sequence derives from a man aged 18 to 30 in good health. J is TRBJ2-3 and V is TRBV14; D may match TRBD1 or TRBD2 (6 bases each). What was sequenced was blood. The CDR3 protein is CASSQERVPSPGGGDTQYF. The CDR3 nucleotides read TGTGCCAGCAGCCAAGAGAGGGTCCCTAGCCCCGGAGGGGGAGATACGCAGTATTTT.